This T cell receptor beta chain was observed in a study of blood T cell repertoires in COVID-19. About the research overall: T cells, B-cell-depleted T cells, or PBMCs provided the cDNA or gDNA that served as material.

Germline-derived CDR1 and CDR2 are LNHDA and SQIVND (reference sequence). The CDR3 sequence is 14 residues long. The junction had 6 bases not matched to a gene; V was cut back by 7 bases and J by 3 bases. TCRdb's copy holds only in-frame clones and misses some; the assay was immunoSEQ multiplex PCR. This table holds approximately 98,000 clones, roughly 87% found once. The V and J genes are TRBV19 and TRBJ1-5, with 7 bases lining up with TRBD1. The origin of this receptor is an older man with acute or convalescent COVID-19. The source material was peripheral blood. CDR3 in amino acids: CASTQGQNNQPQHF. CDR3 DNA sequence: TGTGCCAGTACCCAGGGACAGAACAATCAGCCCCAGCATTTT.